The present entry profiles one TCR beta chain with its context. The identical CDR3 is also encoded by other nucleotide sequences in the sample. Assay: immunoSEQ multiplex PCR; the TCRdb copy retains only in-frame clones and omits some. Among 150,000 to 200,000 clones listed, roughly 88% were seen once. This entry belongs to a study of control samples from healthy donors and cancer patients. Trimming removed 3 bases from V and 1 base from J, with 6 bases in between. This CDR3 region has 13 residues. The receptor was derived from a woman aged 25-40 years in good health. The sequencing sample was made of blood. The V and J genes are TRBV12-3 or TRBV12-4 and TRBJ1-1, with no clear D. In nucleotides, the CDR3 is TGTGCCAGCAGTTTCAGTGAGAACACTGAAGCTTTCTTT. This gives the protein CASSFSENTEAFF.